This T cell receptor beta chain was sequenced in a study of OX40 agonist ivuxolimab in advanced cancers. Turning to the study itself: Six ivuxolimab dose levels, 0.01 to 10 mg/kg, were given intravenously every 2 weeks. General study results and limits: Relative to CD4+, CD8+ T cells held more expanded clones on average.

CDR3 length: 15 residues. Germline lookup yields CDR1 SGHNT and CDR2 YYREEE (reference sequence). Losses at the gene ends were 1 base for V and 3 bases for J; bases not matched to a gene: 1. Sequencing used immunoSEQ multiplex PCR; TCRdb keeps in-frame clones, though not all of them. This table holds around 93,000 clones, about 83% found once. Points on this clone: Its matching antigen is unknown.

The chain uses TRBV5-4 and TRBJ2-7; 13 bases align to TRBD2. The sequence derives from an adult with an advanced solid tumor such as melanoma, head and neck, liver or kidney cancer. The sequencing used CD4+ or CD8+ T cells sorted from blood, collected in a trial of the OX40 agonist ivuxolimab. CDR3 protein: CASSLRTSGSYEQYF. The CDR3 DNA sequence: TGTGCCAGCAGCTTGAGGACTAGCGGGAGCTACGAGCAGTACTTC.